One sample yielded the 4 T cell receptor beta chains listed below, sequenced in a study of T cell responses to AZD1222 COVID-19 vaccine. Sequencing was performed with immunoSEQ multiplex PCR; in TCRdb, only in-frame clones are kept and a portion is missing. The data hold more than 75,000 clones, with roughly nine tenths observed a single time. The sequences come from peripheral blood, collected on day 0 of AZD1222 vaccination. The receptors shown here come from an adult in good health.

For the CDR3, the DNA is TGTGCCAGCAGTGATACGGGGGGCACTGAAGCTTTCTTT. Encoded protein: CASSDTGGTEAFF. This chain joins TRBV28 and TRBJ1-1; D may be TRBD1 (5 bases). Germline-derived CDR1 and CDR2 are MDHEN and SYDVKM. The CDR3 consists of 13 residues. V lost 5 bases and J 4 bases, leaving 11 bases between the germline ends. The full variable domain, completed using reference TRBV28 and TRBJ1-1, is DVKVTQSSRYLVKRTGEKVFLECVQDMDHENMFWYRQDPGLGLRLIYFSYDVKMKEKGDIPEGYSVSREKKERFSLILESASTNQTSMYLCASSDTGGTEAFFGQGTRLTVV.

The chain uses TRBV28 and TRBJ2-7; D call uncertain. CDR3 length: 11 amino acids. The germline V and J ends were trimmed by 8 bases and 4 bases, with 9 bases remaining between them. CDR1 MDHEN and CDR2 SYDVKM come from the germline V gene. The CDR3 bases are TGTGCCAGCGGGGTTTCGTACGAGCAGTACTTC. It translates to CASGVSYEQYF.

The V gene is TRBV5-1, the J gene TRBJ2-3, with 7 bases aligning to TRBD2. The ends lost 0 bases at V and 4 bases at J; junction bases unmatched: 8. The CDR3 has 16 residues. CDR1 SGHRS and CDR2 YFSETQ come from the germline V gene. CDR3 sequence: CASSLAVGGVADTQYF. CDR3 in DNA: TGCGCCAGCAGCTTGGCCGTGGGAGGGGTGGCAGATACGCAGTATTTT.

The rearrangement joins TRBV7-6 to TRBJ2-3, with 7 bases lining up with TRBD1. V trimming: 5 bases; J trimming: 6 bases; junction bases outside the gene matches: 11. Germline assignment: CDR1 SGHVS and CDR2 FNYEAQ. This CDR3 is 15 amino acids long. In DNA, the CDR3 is TGTGCCAGCAGCCACCCGACAGGGAATATTGATACGCAGTATTTT. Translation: CASSHPTGNIDTQYF.